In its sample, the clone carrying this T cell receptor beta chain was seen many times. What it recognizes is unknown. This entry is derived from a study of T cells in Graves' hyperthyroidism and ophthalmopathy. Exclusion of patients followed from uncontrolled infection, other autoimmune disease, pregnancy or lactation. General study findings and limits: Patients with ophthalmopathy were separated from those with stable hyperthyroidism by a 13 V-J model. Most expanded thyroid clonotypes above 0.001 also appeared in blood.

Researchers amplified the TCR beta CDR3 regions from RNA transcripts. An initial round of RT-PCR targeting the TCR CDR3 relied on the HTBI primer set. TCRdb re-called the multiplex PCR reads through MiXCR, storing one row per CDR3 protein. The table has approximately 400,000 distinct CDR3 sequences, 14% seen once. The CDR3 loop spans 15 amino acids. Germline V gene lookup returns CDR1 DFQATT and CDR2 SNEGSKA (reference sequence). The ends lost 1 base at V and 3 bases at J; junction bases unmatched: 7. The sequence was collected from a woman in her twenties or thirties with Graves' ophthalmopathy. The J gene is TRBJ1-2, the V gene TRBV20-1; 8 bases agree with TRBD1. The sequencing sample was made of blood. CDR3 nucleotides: TGCAGTGCTAGAGTCCAGGGGGCGGAGGACTATGGCTACACCTTC. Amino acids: CSARVQGAEDYGYTF.